The clone carrying this TCR beta chain turned up a few times. The antigen is not known. V was pared by 4 bases and J by 2 bases, with 12 bases between. This CDR3 spans 14 amino acids. Measured with immunoSEQ multiplex PCR; TCRdb has only the in-frame clones, and not every one. The table includes about 73,000 clones, about four fifths detected once. The sample belongs to a study of T cell repertoires and HLA-DP antigens. Sequencing input: CD4+ T cells from PBMCs. This rearrangement joins TRBV23-1 to TRBJ2-7, with unresolved D. TRBV23-1 is flagged as an ORF with uncertain function. The receptor comes from a man aged 60 to 75 in good health and CMV-seronegative. CDR3 protein: CASSRRKPTYEQYF. The CDR3 coding sequence is TGCGCCAGCAGTCGCCGGAAACCCACCTACGAGCAGTACTTC.